Listed here are 27 T cell receptor beta chains from one sample, sequenced in a study of blood T cell repertoires in COVID-19. Some clones are missing from TCRdb's copy, which holds only in-frame ones; the method was immunoSEQ multiplex PCR. The sample lists tens of thousands of clones, approximately 80% seen once, with approximately 23% in the top ten. The material sequenced was peripheral blood. These receptors originate from an elderly man with active or convalescent COVID-19.

The count of this clone is one. The chain links TRBV11-2 to TRBJ2-2; D gene unclear. The CDR3 has 14 residues. Germline values: CDR1 SGHAT, CDR2 FQNNGV. The V end lost 5 bases, the J end lost 1 base, and 8 bases lay between the germline ends. In DNA form, the CDR3 reads TGTGCCAGCAGCCGCCGAGGGAACACCGGGGAGCTGTTTTTT. It codes for CASSRRGNTGELFF. The complete variable domain, with remaining parts taken from reference TRBV11-2 and TRBJ2-2, reads EAGVAQSPRYKIIEKRQSVAFWCNPISGHATLYWYQQILGQGPKLLIQFQNNGVVDDSQLPKDRFSAERLKGVDSTLKIQPAKLEDSAVYLCASSRRGNTGELFFGEGSRLTVL.

V gene TRBV9 combines with J gene TRBJ2-2; D not resolved. The germline V gene has CDR1 SGDLS and CDR2 YYNGEE. CDR3 length equals 15 residues. The V end was cut by 0 bases, the J end by 4 bases, with 10 bases between. As DNA, the CDR3 is TGTGCCAGCAGCGTAGTTTCCCTCGGCACCGGGGAGCTGTTTTTT. It specifies CASSVVSLGTGELFF.

The chain couples TRBV5-3 to TRBJ2-2, with TRBD2 matching over 7 bases. TRBV5-3 is classed as an ORF, of uncertain function. Germline trimming cut 6 bases from V and 2 bases from J; bases unmatched to any gene: 4. This CDR3 region has 14 residues. The CDR3 loop is CARMAGLNTGELFF. DNA for the CDR3: TGTGCCAGAATGGCGGGACTAAACACCGGGGAGCTGTTTTTT.

The chain is built from TRBV14 and TRBJ2-7; 11 bases line up with TRBD2. The CDR3 is made up of 17 amino acids. The germline gives CDR1 SGHDN, CDR2 FVKESK. Trimming took 5 bases from V and 2 from J; bases not matched to a gene: 11. The CDR3 protein is CASSGTSGPTQPYEQYF. The DNA of the CDR3 is TGTGCCAGCAGCGGGACTAGCGGACCGACACAACCCTACGAGCAGTACTTC. Full variable domain (missing parts from reference TRBV14 and TRBJ2-7): EAGVTQFPSHSVIEKGQTVTLRCDPISGHDNLYWYRRVMGKEIKFLLHFVKESKQDESGMPNNRFLAERTGGTYSTLKVQPAELEDSGVYFCASSGTSGPTQPYEQYFGPGTRLTVT.

This clone was seen once. The chain combines TRBV3-1 (or the pseudogene TRBV3-2) with TRBJ1-2; D is perhaps TRBD1 (5 bases). The CDR3 sequence is 14 residues long. The ends were cut back, 1 base at V and 4 bases at J, with 10 bases in the middle. Looked up from germline, CDR1 is LGHDT and CDR2 is YNNKEL (reference sequence). Here the CDR3 DNA reads TGTGCCAGCAGCCAAGGGTGGGGGGTCTATGGCTACACCTTC. Its protein product is CASSQGWGVYGYTF.

J is TRBJ1-5 and V is TRBV30, with D maybe TRBD1 (5 bases). This CDR3 has 15 amino acids. CDR1 is GTSNPN, CDR2 SVGIG, per germline (reference sequence). Trimming cost V 5 bases and J 1 base, with 15 bases left between them. CDR3 nucleotides: TGTGCCTGGGTGGCCGGCGGGACCAGCAATCAGCCCCAGCATTTT. Protein product: CAWVAGGTSNQPQHF.

The rearrangement links TRBV5-8 to TRBJ2-5; D uncertain. Trimming removed 0 bases from V and 9 bases from J, with 12 bases in between. This CDR3 has 13 residues. CDR1 and CDR2 from the germline V gene are SGHTS and YDEGEE. The CDR3 DNA reads TGTGCCAGCAGCTTGGAGAGTCACCTGGCCCAGTACTTC. Its translation is CASSLESHLAQYF.

This sequence joins TRBV4-1 and TRBJ2-1, with TRBD1 identical over 9 bases. The junction had 4 bases not matched to a gene; V was cut back by 3 bases and J by 4 bases. This CDR3 is built from 15 residues. The germline V gene has CDR1 MGHRA and CDR2 YSYEKL. CDR3 residues: CASSQGDREYNEQFF. DNA of the CDR3: TGCGCCAGCAGCCAGGGGGACAGGGAATACAATGAGCAGTTCTTC.

The rearrangement uses TRBV6-2 or TRBV6-3 and TRBJ2-3, with 10 bases identical to TRBD2. The CDR3 runs 16 residues. J gave up 2 bases and V 4 bases, and 6 bases lay outside the gene matches. Germline V gives CDR1 MNHEY, CDR2 SVGEGT. The CDR3 nucleotides read TGTGCCAGCAGTTTCTCCGGGACTAGCGACACAGATACGCAGTATTTT. Amino acids: CASSFSGTSDTDTQYF.

J is TRBJ1-1 and V is TRBV18; 8 bases align to TRBD1. Germline lookup yields CDR1 KGHSH and CDR2 LQKENI. The CDR3 runs to 15 residues. The junction had 5 bases not matched to a gene; V was cut back by 4 bases and J by 1 base. The CDR3: CASSRTGTKNTEAFF. CDR3 coding DNA: TGTGCCAGCTCACGGACAGGGACAAAGAACACTGAAGCTTTCTTT. The complete variable domain, with remaining parts taken from reference TRBV18 and TRBJ1-1, reads NAGVMQNPRHLVRRRGQEARLRCSPMKGHSHVYWYRQLPEEGLKFMVYLQKENIIDESGMPKERFSAEFPKEGPSILRIQQVVRGDSAAYFCASSRTGTKNTEAFFGQGTRLTVV.

This clone has just a few counts. This chain uses TRBV29-1 with TRBJ1-1, with D possibly matching TRBD1 (5 bases). Germline values: CDR1 SQVTM, CDR2 ANQGSEA. Trimming left V 0 bases short and J 4 bases short, with 9 bases between. This CDR3 comprises 13 residues. This CDR3 reads CSVEDSRATEAFF. CDR3 DNA: TGCAGCGTTGAAGATTCCAGGGCCACTGAAGCTTTCTTT.

This rearrangement joins TRBV4-1 to TRBJ2-3; 10 nucleotides align to TRBD1. The CDR3 totals 15 residues. Germline CDR1 MGHRA, CDR2 YSYEKL. J gave up 3 bases and V 4 bases, and 4 bases lay outside the gene matches. CDR3 sequence reads: CASSRPGQGTDTQYF. DNA of the CDR3: TGCGCCAGCAGCCGACCGGGACAGGGGACAGATACGCAGTATTTT.

This chain connects TRBV4-1 to TRBJ2-7, with 11 positions matching TRBD1. The CDR3 has 15 amino acids. Looked up from germline, CDR1 is MGHRA and CDR2 is YSYEKL. V shed 5 bases, J shed 4 bases, and the junction held 7 bases outside the gene matches. CDR3 sequence: CASSVGQGARYEQYF. CDR3 in DNA: TGCGCCAGCAGCGTCGGACAGGGGGCCCGTTACGAGCAGTACTTC.

This chain joins TRBV10-1 and TRBJ2-1; D is perhaps TRBD1 (6 bases). The V gene's germline CDR1 is WNHNN and CDR2 SYGVQD (reference sequence). V dropped 4 bases and J dropped 9 bases, with 13 bases sitting between them. The CDR3 has 13 residues. The CDR3 nucleotides read TGCGCCAGCAGTGGTCGGCAGGGGACTGAGCAGTTCTTC. Translation: CASSGRQGTEQFF.

This chain connects TRBV28 to TRBJ1-5; 9 positions match TRBD1. CDR1 is MDHEN, CDR2 SYDVKM, per germline. The CDR3 has 15 residues. With 5 bases clipped from V and 5 bases from J, the junction kept 7 bases outside the gene matches. The CDR3: CASSLTGGIDQPQHF. The DNA of the CDR3 is TGTGCCAGCAGTCTAACAGGGGGCATTGATCAGCCCCAGCATTTT.

This rearrangement joins TRBV27 to TRBJ2-4; 8 nucleotides line up with TRBD1. Looked up from germline, CDR1 is MNHEY and CDR2 is SMNVEV (reference sequence). This CDR3 has 17 residues. V dropped 6 bases and J dropped 0; count of bases not matched to a gene: 10. CDR3 sequence reads: CASSPLTGALAKNIQYF. The CDR3 nucleotides read TGTGCCAGCAGCCCACTGACAGGGGCCCTAGCCAAAAACATTCAGTACTTC.

The rearrangement uses TRBV5-1 and TRBJ1-6; D is perhaps TRBD1 (6 bases). V lost 0 bases and J 6 bases, leaving 10 bases between the germline ends. The length of the CDR3 is 15 residues. Germline V gives CDR1 SGHRS, CDR2 YFSETQ. CDR3 DNA: TGCGCCAGCAGCTTGGGGGGGCGAGGTAATTCACCCCTCCACTTT. Its protein is CASSLGGRGNSPLHF. Supplemented by reference TRBV5-1 and TRBJ1-6, the full variable domain reads KAGVTQTPRYLIKTRGQQVTLSCSPISGHRSVSWYQQTPGQGLQFLFEYFSETQRNKGNFPGRFSGRQFSNSRSEMNVSTLELGDSALYLCASSLGGRGNSPLHFGNGTRLTVT.

The J gene is TRBJ2-7, the V gene TRBV5-1, with 7 bases identical to TRBD1. V trimming: 7 bases; J trimming: 6 bases; junction bases outside the gene matches: 10. CDR3 size: 13 residues. Germline loops: CDR1 SGHRS, CDR2 YFSETQ. As DNA, the CDR3 is TGCGCCAGCTCGCAGGGGACAGTGGGCGAGCAGTACTTC. Its translation: CASSQGTVGEQYF. The variable domain in full, with the rest retrieved from reference TRBV5-1 and TRBJ2-7, is KAGVTQTPRYLIKTRGQQVTLSCSPISGHRSVSWYQQTPGQGLQFLFEYFSETQRNKGNFPGRFSGRQFSNSRSEMNVSTLELGDSALYLCASSQGTVGEQYFGPGTRLTVT.

V and J are TRBV7-2 and TRBJ1-1, with D perhaps TRBD1 (5 bases). Trimming took 1 base from V and 3 from J, leaving 6 bases between them. Germline V CDR1 and CDR2: SGHTA, FQGNSA. This CDR3 comprises 13 residues. CDR3 in DNA: TGTGCCAGCAGCTTAGGACAGTACACTGAAGCTTTCTTT. This sequence encodes CASSLGQYTEAFF.

The V call is TRBV12-3 or TRBV12-4, the J call TRBJ2-7; possible D gene TRBD2, 7 bases. With 8 bases removed from V and 2 bases from J, the gap between germline ends came to 13 bases. The CDR3 spans 13 residues. The CDR3 bases are TGTGCCAGCGATCCGGGGGGCACCTACGAGCAGTACTTC. Protein product: CASDPGGTYEQYF.

The V gene is TRBV27, the J gene TRBJ1-2; 7 positions match TRBD1. The CDR3 is 16 residues long. V lost 0 bases to trimming and J lost 4 bases; unmatched junction nucleotides: 8. The germline CDR1 and CDR2 sequences are MNHEY and SMNVEV (reference sequence). The CDR3 is CASSLSGQYRSYGYTF. CDR3 sequence (DNA): TGTGCCAGCAGTTTATCGGGACAGTACCGATCCTATGGCTACACCTTC.

This sequence joins TRBV7-8 and TRBJ2-7; tentatively, D is TRBD1 (6 bases). V was trimmed by 4 bases and J by 0 bases, leaving 10 bases between them. The CDR3 spans 14 residues. The germline CDR1 and CDR2 sequences are SGHVS and FQNEAQ. The CDR3 nucleotides read TGTGCCAGCAGCTCCCAGGGGAACTCCTACGAGCAGTACTTC. As protein: CASSSQGNSYEQYF.

This chain uses TRBV18 with TRBJ2-7, with 9 bases matching TRBD1. This CDR3 is built from 15 residues. J gave up 6 bases and V 3 bases, and 9 bases lay outside the gene matches. Per germline, CDR1 KGHSH and CDR2 LQKENI. The CDR3 sequence: CASSPLGQGGSEQYF. The CDR3 DNA follows: TGTGCCAGCTCACCCTTGGGACAGGGTGGCTCCGAGCAGTACTTC.

The chain recombines TRBV7-9 with TRBJ2-3; 11 bases match TRBD1. The germline V gene encodes CDR1 SEHNR and CDR2 FQNEAQ (reference sequence). This CDR3 has 15 residues. J was trimmed by 5 bases and V by 6 bases; bases with no gene match: 7. The CDR3 bases are TGTGCCAGCAGTCATTGGGGACAGGGGGTAGATACGCAGTATTTT. Amino acids: CASSHWGQGVDTQYF. Full variable domain (remainder filled in from reference TRBV7-9 and TRBJ2-3): DTGVSQNPRHKITKRGQNVTFRCDPISEHNRLYWYRQTLGQGPEFLTYFQNEAQLEKSRLLSDRFSAERPKGSFSTLEIQRTEQGDSAMYLCASSHWGQGVDTQYFGPGTRLTVL.

The V and J genes are TRBV29-1 and TRBJ2-1; D might be TRBD2 (5 bases). Trimming removed 7 bases from V and 10 bases from J, with 14 bases in between. The CDR3 length is 11 residues. Per germline, CDR1 SQVTM and CDR2 ANQGSEA. In DNA form, the CDR3 reads TGCAGCGCGCCGAGGGCTTACGAGCAGTTCTTC. Protein: CSAPRAYEQFF.

The chain employs TRBV25-1 and TRBJ1-1, with 9 bases identical to TRBD1. The germline V gene has CDR1 MGHDK and CDR2 SYGVNS. V was clipped by 2 bases and J by 4 bases; unmatched bases: 5. This CDR3 region has 15 residues. In DNA, the CDR3 is TGTGCCAGCAGTGAACCATTGACAGGGGGCACTGAAGCTTTCTTT. This gives the protein CASSEPLTGGTEAFF.

In its sample, this clone was seen a few times. This sequence joins TRBV28 and TRBJ1-6; D perhaps matches TRBD1 (6 bases). Trimming took off 4 bases at V and 9 bases at J, with 19 bases between the two ends. The length of the CDR3 is 16 residues. CDR1 is MDHEN and CDR2 is SYDVKM in the germline V gene. This CDR3 reads CASSSPGVGASSPLHF. For the CDR3, the DNA is TGTGCCAGCAGTTCTCCAGGGGTTGGGGCCAGTTCACCCCTCCACTTT.